The T cell receptor beta chain described here comes from a study of blood T cells in healthy people across ages. Primers used in a second PCR of about 6 to 11 cycles were a sample-barcoded 5' primer and a J-beta primer mix. TCRdb reanalysed the 5' RACE reads using MiXCR and keeps one entry per CDR3 protein. The sample lists fewer than 1,200,000 distinct CDR3 sequences, 20% to 25% occurring once. These data also formed part of another study, on T cells of mothers and their children.

Material: blood. The clonotype was recovered from a girl aged 2 to 10 in good health.

CDR3 nucleotides: TGCAGTGCAAAAAAACCCGGGGGGCGGCCTGAAGCTTTCTTT. Translating gives CSAKKPGGRPEAFF. The chain links TRBV20-1 to TRBJ1-1, with a tentative D call TRBD1 (6 bases). The CDR3 runs 14 residues. Trimming removed 6 bases from V and 6 bases from J, with 20 bases in between. Germline V gene data show CDR1 as DFQATT and CDR2 as SNEGSKA (reference sequence).